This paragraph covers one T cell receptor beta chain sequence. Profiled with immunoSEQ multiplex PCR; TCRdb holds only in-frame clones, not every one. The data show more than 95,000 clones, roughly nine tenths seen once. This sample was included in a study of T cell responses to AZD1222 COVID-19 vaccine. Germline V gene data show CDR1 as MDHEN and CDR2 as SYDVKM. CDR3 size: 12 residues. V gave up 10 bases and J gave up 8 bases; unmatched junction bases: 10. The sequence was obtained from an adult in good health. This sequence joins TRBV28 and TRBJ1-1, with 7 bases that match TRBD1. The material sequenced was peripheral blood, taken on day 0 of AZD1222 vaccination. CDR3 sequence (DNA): TGTGCCACCGAGACGACAGGGCCCGAAGCTTTCTTT. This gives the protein CATETTGPEAFF.